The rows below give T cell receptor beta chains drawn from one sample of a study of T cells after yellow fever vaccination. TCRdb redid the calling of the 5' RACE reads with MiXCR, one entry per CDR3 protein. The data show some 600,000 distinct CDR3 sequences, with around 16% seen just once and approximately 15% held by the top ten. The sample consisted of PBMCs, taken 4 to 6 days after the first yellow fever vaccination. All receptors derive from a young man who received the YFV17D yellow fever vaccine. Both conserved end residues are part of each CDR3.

CDR3 protein: CACSLFTRQAVLYNEQFF
V gene: TRBV2
J gene: TRBJ2-1
CDR3 length: 18

CDR3 protein: CASSLAARLQETQYF
V gene: TRBV7-2
J gene: TRBJ2-5
CDR3 length: 15

CDR3 protein: CTGVNEQFF
V gene: TRBV6-2/TRBV6-3
J gene: TRBJ2-1
CDR3 length: 9

CDR3 protein: CASSLADSPDTEAFF
V gene: TRBV7-9
J gene: TRBJ1-1
CDR3 length: 15

CDR3 protein: CASSLTGVMVEAFF
V gene: TRBV7-2
J gene: TRBJ1-1
CDR3 length: 14

CDR3 protein: CASSSNRDLGELFF
V gene: TRBV12-3/TRBV12-4
J gene: TRBJ2-2
CDR3 length: 14

CDR3 protein: CASSLTDRGQVGYTF
V gene: TRBV4-1
J gene: TRBJ1-2
CDR3 length: 15

CDR3 protein: CSVEGRSGLGFGNEQFF
V gene: TRBV29-1
J gene: TRBJ2-1
CDR3 length: 17

CDR3 protein: CASSERANTEAFF
V gene: TRBV2
J gene: TRBJ1-1
CDR3 length: 13

CDR3 protein: CSAPPGTGVPEAFF
V gene: TRBV20-1
J gene: TRBJ1-1
CDR3 length: 14

CDR3 protein: CASSWAGSQPQHF
V gene: TRBV12-3/TRBV12-4
J gene: TRBJ1-5
CDR3 length: 13

CDR3 protein: CASSFDPTDMNTEAFF
V gene: TRBV5-1
J gene: TRBJ1-1
CDR3 length: 16

CDR3 protein: CASSYTGQGGETQYF
V gene: TRBV6-2/TRBV6-3
J gene: TRBJ2-5
CDR3 length: 15

CDR3 protein: CSVFRVGANVLTF
V gene: TRBV29-1
J gene: TRBJ2-6
CDR3 length: 13

CDR3 protein: CSGTAAGYGYTF
V gene: TRBV29-1
J gene: TRBJ1-2
CDR3 length: 12

CDR3 protein: CASTLGPGDGYTF
V gene: TRBV12-3/TRBV12-4
J gene: TRBJ1-2
CDR3 length: 13

CDR3 protein: CASSPIGQGVSYEQYF
V gene: TRBV12-3/TRBV12-4
J gene: TRBJ2-7
CDR3 length: 16

CDR3 protein: CASSFGRERMANYGYTF
V gene: TRBV7-9
J gene: TRBJ1-2
CDR3 length: 17

CDR3 protein: CASTSAEMGTDTQYF
V gene: TRBV28
J gene: TRBJ2-3
CDR3 length: 15

CDR3 protein: CASNPPSGTHREQFF
V gene: TRBV6-1
J gene: TRBJ2-1
CDR3 length: 15

CDR3 protein: CASSQGQGLPYGYTF
V gene: TRBV14
J gene: TRBJ1-2
CDR3 length: 15

CDR3 protein: CASSVDRGVQETQYF
V gene: TRBV7-2
J gene: TRBJ2-5
CDR3 length: 15

CDR3 protein: CASSLEGATENEQFF
V gene: TRBV5-1
J gene: TRBJ2-1
CDR3 length: 15

CDR3 protein: CSARWTGGARLNGYTF
V gene: TRBV20-1
J gene: TRBJ1-2
CDR3 length: 16

CDR3 protein: CATGTGFTGELFF
V gene: TRBV27
J gene: TRBJ2-2
CDR3 length: 13

CDR3 protein: CASSQNRRSTGELFF
V gene: TRBV4-3
J gene: TRBJ2-2
CDR3 length: 15

CDR3 protein: CASNRLGLALGWDTQYF
V gene: TRBV27
J gene: TRBJ2-3
CDR3 length: 17

CDR3 protein: CASSLRTGTGGSPLHF
V gene: TRBV7-9
J gene: TRBJ1-6
CDR3 length: 16

CDR3 protein: CASSRLAGDNEQFF
V gene: TRBV5-1
J gene: TRBJ2-1
CDR3 length: 14

CDR3 protein: CSAPQFGTVGETQYF
V gene: TRBV20-1
J gene: TRBJ2-5
CDR3 length: 15

CDR3 protein: CASSSRGAAKNIRYF
V gene: TRBV28
J gene: TRBJ2-4
CDR3 length: 15

CDR3 protein: CASSLISSAFF
V gene: TRBV7-9
J gene: TRBJ1-1
CDR3 length: 11

CDR3 protein: CASSLTNTDTQYF
V gene: TRBV12-3/TRBV12-4
J gene: TRBJ2-3
CDR3 length: 13

CDR3 protein: CASSAPGLQETQYF
V gene: TRBV5-6
J gene: TRBJ2-5
CDR3 length: 14